This T cell receptor (beta chain) came from a study of T cell repertoires in cytomegalovirus infection. Background on the study: Evidence of both CMV infection and a matching HLA type came from public TCR beta signatures.

MiXCR, run by TCRdb on the reads, gives a single entry per CDR3 protein. This table has more than 500,000 distinct CDR3 sequences, 16% appearing once. General study points: Cumulative public TCR beta family frequency identified CMV carriers with the relevant HLA. HLA-C-restricted TCR beta clonotypes specific for CMV led the ex vivo response.

Germline CDR1 SGHDN, CDR2 FVKESK. This CDR3 has 14 residues. With 4 bases removed from V and 0 bases from J, the gap between germline ends came to 7 bases. This clonotype occurred many times. What it binds is unknown. The receptor was derived from a human donor in good health (CMV status not recorded). Some clones in this sample may be carry-over from other donors' samples. The sequenced sample consisted of CD8+ T cells from PBMCs. The chain has TRBV14 and TRBJ1-3; D remains ambiguous. The CDR3 region is CASSRLDSGNTIYF. CDR3 DNA sequence: TGTGCCAGCAGCCGACTGGACTCTGGAAACACCATATATTTT. The full variable domain, in which reference TRBV14 and TRBJ1-3 provide the parts outside the CDR3, is EAGVTQFPSHSVIEKGQTVTLRCDPISGHDNLYWYRRVMGKEIKFLLHFVKESKQDESGMPNNRFLAERTGGTYSTLKVQPAELEDSGVYFCASSRLDSGNTIYFGEGSWLTVV.